This T cell receptor (beta chain) comes out of a study of T-cell memory formation after mild COVID-19. Only a few counts were recorded for this clonotype. MiXCR was run by TCRdb on the 5' RACE reads, yielding one entry per CDR3 protein. This table has 400,000 or so distinct CDR3 sequences, about 20% appearing once. Germline loops: CDR1 MGHDK, CDR2 SYGVNS. Trimming removed 7 bases from V and 3 bases from J, with 15 bases in between. There are 14 residues in the CDR3. This TCR was recovered from an adult woman who had mild COVID-19 (a few samples of this study predate the infection). Cell type and time point are not known. V usage is TRBV25-1 and J usage is TRBJ1-1; possibly TRBD1 for D (5 bases). Sequencing used PBMCs or a T cell subset sorted from them (not recorded which). The CDR3 nucleotides read TGTGCCAGCACCCCCCCTGGGGGTCACACTGAAGCTTTCTTT. Its translation is CASTPPGGHTEAFF.